This T cell receptor (beta chain) is drawn from a study of vaccination effects on CD4 cells after COVID-19 (dated by TCRdb to the early 2020s). Regarding the complete study: Post-vaccine samples across the study were collected a median of 72 days after the second dose, with a range of 14 to 241. The study compared SARS-CoV-2 spike-specific CD4+ TCR repertoires before and after mRNA vaccination in COVID-19 convalescent patients and infection-naive vaccine recipients. Altogether, around eleven COVID-19 convalescent patients and a few SARS-CoV-2-naive healthy vaccine recipients made up the full study. Cultures from other donors in the study were sequenced using the Oncomine TCR Beta short-read assay on an Illumina iSeq 100. Study-wide findings and limitations: Among healthy vaccine recipients, nearly all vaccine-induced clones were SARS-CoV-2 mono-reactive, and just 1 of 255 was cross-reactive with common cold coronaviruses. Both infection-induced and vaccine-induced clones contracted markedly at late post-vaccination timepoints, which is consistent with waning T cell responses. Only a small number of convalescent patients were included, and no early post-infection timepoints were available, which limited the study.

To identify antigen-specific CD4+ T cell clonotypes by their expansion, the ViraFEST assay first stimulated PBMC with viral peptide pools and then applied TCR sequencing. After around eleven days of culture, CD4+ T cells were isolated with the EasySep CD4+ T cell isolation kit. Two doses of either the BNT162b2 or the mRNA-1273 mRNA SARS-CoV-2 vaccine were administered to participants. Healthy vaccine recipients had no prior SARS-CoV-2 infection, confirmed by negative nucleocapsid antibodies before and after vaccination. Each well held around 1.9 million PBMC cultured in IMDM containing 5% human AB serum, roughly 9.6 IU/ml IL-2 and gentamicin, along with 8 to 10 ug/ml peptides. On days 3 and 7, half of the culture medium was replaced with fresh IL-2-containing medium. Unless otherwise noted, each peptide stimulation condition was cultured in triplicate wells. PBMC were separated from whole blood using Ficoll-Paque Plus gradient centrifugation and were then either cryopreserved at -140C or used fresh. The overlapping peptide pools covered the spike proteins of SARS-CoV-2 and of the common cold coronaviruses HCoV-NL63, HCoV-OC43 and HCoV-229E. Genomic DNA was extracted from cultured CD4+ T cells with the QIAamp micro DNA kit.

Libraries were made using the immunoSEQ multiplex PCR assay. DNA from the cultured and isolated CD4+ T cells underwent TCR beta CDR3 sequencing. As for how the authors treated the data: Non-productive TCR sequences were removed, reads were trimmed to the CDR3 region, and CDR3s of at least 7 amino acids were retained. The MANAFEST web app was used to pick out antigen-specific clonotypes by comparing their expansion in peptide wells with that in reference cultures. For clones to be considered positive, expansion at FDR<0.05 versus reference and all other wells, an odds ratio above 5, and a frequency above 0.1% in two replicate wells were required. Clonotypes significantly expanded in SARS-CoV-2 spike wells and in at least one common cold coronavirus spike condition were defined as cross-reactive. CDR3 similarity was assessed by Levenshtein distance using the stringdist R package, and unrooted trees were constructed with ape in R 3.6.1. The table was pulled from immuneACCESS by TCRdb, which kept in-frame rearrangements only. Such tables lose some clones; where checked, under half of the loss comes from unresolved V genes, and the rest has no known cause. The V and J calls and the clone size are those of that table, but D and trimming were determined from the DNA. This sample is represented by approximately 30,000 clones; roughly 80% of them were singletons. The ten largest make up roughly a tenth of the sample.

Of note for this clone: This clone's antigen is unknown. It has no much larger one-base neighbor in the sample; base qualities were not kept.

Inclusive of the bounding cysteine and phenylalanine, the CDR3 is 16 residues long. Kept here is only the CDR3 DNA, which spans 48 bases and is read in frame from base 1. The germline V end is reduced by 3 bases and the J end by 5 bases; junction bases left unmatched: 8. CDR1 SGHVS and CDR2 FQNEAQ are derived from the germline V gene. The chain uses TRBV7-8 and TRBJ2-3; 10 bases in between match TRBD2. This clonotype was obtained from a human donor who received a COVID-19 vaccine. This sample comprised CD4+ T cells from PBMCs cultured with HCoV-NL63 spike peptides, obtained after COVID-19 vaccination. The meaning of the sample's cell subset or site label: HCoV-NL63 spike overlapping peptide pool stimulation. The CDR3: CASSFPGLAGVDTQYF. The DNA sequence follows: TGTGCCAGCAGCTTCCCTGGGCTAGCGGGAGTAGATACGCAGTATTTT.